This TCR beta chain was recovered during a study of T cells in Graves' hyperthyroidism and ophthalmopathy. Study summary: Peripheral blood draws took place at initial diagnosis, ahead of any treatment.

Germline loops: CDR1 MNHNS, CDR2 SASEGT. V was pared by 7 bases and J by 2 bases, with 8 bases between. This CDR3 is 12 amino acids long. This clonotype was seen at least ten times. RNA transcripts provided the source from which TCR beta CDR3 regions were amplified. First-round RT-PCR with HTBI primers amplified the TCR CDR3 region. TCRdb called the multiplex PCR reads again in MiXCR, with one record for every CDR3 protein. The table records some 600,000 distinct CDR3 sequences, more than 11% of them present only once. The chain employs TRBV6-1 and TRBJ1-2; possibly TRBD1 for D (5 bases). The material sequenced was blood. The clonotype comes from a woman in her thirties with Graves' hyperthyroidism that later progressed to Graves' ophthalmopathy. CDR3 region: CASTPGNYGYTF. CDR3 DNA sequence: TGTGCCAGCACCCCAGGGAACTATGGCTACACCTTC.